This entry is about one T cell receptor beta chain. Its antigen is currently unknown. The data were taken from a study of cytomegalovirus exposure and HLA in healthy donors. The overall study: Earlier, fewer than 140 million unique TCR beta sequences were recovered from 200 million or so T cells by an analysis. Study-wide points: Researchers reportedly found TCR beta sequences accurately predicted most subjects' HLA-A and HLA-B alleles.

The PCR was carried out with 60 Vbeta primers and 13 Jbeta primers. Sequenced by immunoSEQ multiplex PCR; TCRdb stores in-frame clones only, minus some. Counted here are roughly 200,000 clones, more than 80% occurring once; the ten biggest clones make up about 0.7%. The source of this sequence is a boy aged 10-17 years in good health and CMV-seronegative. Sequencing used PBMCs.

The CDR3 DNA reads TGTGCCAGCAGCTTGGGACTAGCGGGACGAAACTACGAGCAGTACTTC. Its translation: CASSLGLAGRNYEQYF. The chain carries TRBV11-3 and TRBJ2-7; TRBD2 matches at 13 bases. Germline-derived CDR1 and CDR2 are SGHNT and YENEEA. There are 16 residues in the CDR3. V was clipped by 3 bases and J by 3 bases; unmatched bases: 5.